Sequencing of this TCR beta chain was carried out in a study of radiation and T cells in renal cell carcinoma. Regarding the study as a whole: In blood, top tumor clones expanded by 2 weeks, shrinking by 4.

Sequencing was performed with immunoSEQ multiplex PCR; in TCRdb, only in-frame clones are kept and a portion is missing. This sample carries 160,000 or so clones, approximately 90% of them seen once, and the ten largest clones take around 13%. Time point specified: blood 2 weeks post-SBRT. The treatment is: 15 Gy SBRT to primary tumor, nephrectomy 4 weeks later. After SBRT, blood was collected at 2 and 4 weeks, plus baseline. The patient's renal cell carcinoma had clear cell pathology. This clone was seen a single time. Its antigen remains unknown. The CDR3 runs to 16 residues. V dropped 2 bases and J dropped 3; count of bases not matched to a gene: 7. Germline assignment: CDR1 SGHTA and CDR2 FQGNSA.

The sequence was obtained from a woman between 50 and 59 years old with renal cell carcinoma. The chain carries TRBV7-2 and TRBJ1-3; TRBD1 aligns across 7 bases. Source: blood, taken from a patient whose treatment included radiotherapy and nephrectomy. CDR3 residues: CASSLTPGQVGNTIYF. The CDR3 DNA reads as TGTGCCAGCAGCTTAACCCCCGGACAGGTTGGAAACACCATATATTTT.